A selection of T cell receptor beta chains follows, all from one sample in a study of blood T cells in healthy people across ages. TCRdb itself ran the 5' RACE reads through MiXCR, one entry per CDR3 protein. This table holds 600,000 or so distinct CDR3 sequences, more than 45% found once. Sequencing was carried out using blood. These receptors originate from an elderly man in good health. The CDR3 runs from the conserved cysteine through the conserved F or W.

V	J	CDR3
TRBV6-6	TRBJ2-1	CASIEPGTVNEQFF
TRBV3-1	TRBJ1-2	CASSSTAGASLNYGYTF
TRBV4-2	TRBJ2-3	CASSQGIRQSDTQYF
TRBV6-6	TRBJ2-2	CASQKRRNTGELFF
TRBV29-1	TRBJ2-7	CSVRQGFLDEQYF
TRBV6-6	TRBJ1-6	CASSYAMSSYNSPLHF
TRBV6-6	TRBJ2-7	CASSNTGASSYEQYF
TRBV10-1	TRBJ2-7	CASRPRGRNYEQYF
TRBV10-3	TRBJ1-2	CAISAGTALGGYTF
TRBV28	TRBJ2-7	CASSLIRGQGEPRSYEQYF
TRBV11-3	TRBJ2-1	CASSPDRLEEQFF
TRBV5-1	TRBJ1-1	CASSLGETNTEAFF
TRBV6-6	TRBJ2-7	CASSYSIWSSDEQYF
TRBV12-3/TRBV12-4	TRBJ2-1	CASRPLGGGSNEQFF
TRBV7-9	TRBJ2-3	CASSLGTSGPTDTQYF
TRBV4-3	TRBJ1-2	CASSQGTAFYGYTF
TRBV6-6	TRBJ1-4	CASWRGQGYEKLFF
TRBV3-1	TRBJ2-7	CASSHPEAGGPYEQYF
TRBV4-3	TRBJ2-1	CASSQEAGFSYNEQFF
TRBV3-1	TRBJ2-5	CASSQRVEWETQYF
TRBV5-1	TRBJ2-7	CASSSQGRGDYEQYF
TRBV6-6	TRBJ1-4	CASSSPGDSNEKLFF
TRBV6-5	TRBJ2-1	CASGITGGNEQFF
TRBV7-2	TRBJ2-3	CASSPTTLSTDTQYF
TRBV5-1	TRBJ1-4	CASSVELGEKLFF
TRBV20-1	TRBJ1-6	CSAPGVGNSPLHF
TRBV18	TRBJ2-5	CASSRAMQETQYF
TRBV7-2	TRBJ2-7	CASSSQEPYEQYF
TRBV20-1	TRBJ2-7	CSGTSRGYEQYF
TRBV9	TRBJ2-7	CASSPLGVDSYEQYF
TRBV6-6	TRBJ2-5	CASKAGQGETQYF
TRBV6-6	TRBJ1-5	CASSYSPPGSGPQHF
TRBV10-2	TRBJ1-2	CASKPGPSTYGYTF
TRBV7-9	TRBJ2-5	CASSLSTFGEETQYF
TRBV29-1	TRBJ1-5	CSVTWGEDQPQHF
TRBV6-5	TRBJ2-2	CAVRGVYAGELFF
TRBV20-1	TRBJ1-2	CSARRNYGYTF
TRBV24-1	TRBJ2-1	CATSDPHRGNEQFF
TRBV7-9	TRBJ2-1	CASSLENSAQYNEQFF
TRBV7-9	TRBJ1-1	CASASGSMNTEAFF
TRBV4-3	TRBJ2-7	CASSPGQGGFYEQYF
TRBV29-1	TRBJ2-1	CSGGGTDEQFF
TRBV7-3	TRBJ1-5	CASSPIRSDRDNQPQHF
TRBV4-1	TRBJ1-2	CASSQTPGHLSQGYTF
TRBV20-1	TRBJ1-4	CSARRTEKLFF
TRBV27	TRBJ1-4	CASSPDRGVEKLFF
TRBV20-1	TRBJ2-2	CSASRGHTGELFF